The T cell receptor (beta chain) described here comes from a study of blood T cell repertoires in COVID-19. As for the study in general: Samples came from the United States, Italy and Spain, spanning acute and convalescent COVID-19. The analysed material was cDNA or gDNA that came from T cells, B-cell-depleted T cells, or PBMCs.

The CDR3 spans 14 residues. Germline V lookup: CDR1 MDHEN, CDR2 SYDVKM. Deletions cut 3 bases from V and 14 bases from J, with 22 bases between. Original analysis: The assay estimated nucleated cells by amplifying reference gene primers. Repertoires were generated with immunoSEQ multiplex PCR, while TCRdb's copy carries only in-frame clones and drops some. The DNA gave D and trimming, while V, J and clone size come from that table. The sample consists of approximately 180,000 clones, roughly 91% of them appearing once. The sample taken for sequencing was peripheral blood. This rearrangement joins TRBV28 to TRBJ1-2; weak D call: TRBD1 (6 bases). The clonotype comes from a human donor in a cohort sampled during active COVID-19. The chain's CDR3 is CASSFNGQPPTRTF. CDR3 DNA: TGTGCCAGCAGTTTCAACGGACAGCCTCCGACGAGGACCTTC.